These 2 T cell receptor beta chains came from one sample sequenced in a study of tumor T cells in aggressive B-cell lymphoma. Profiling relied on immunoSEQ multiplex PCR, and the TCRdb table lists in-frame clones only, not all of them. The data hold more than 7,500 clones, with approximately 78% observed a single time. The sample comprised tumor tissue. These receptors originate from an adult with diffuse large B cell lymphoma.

The CDR3 DNA reads TGTGCCAGCAGCCAAGGCCTGGAACAGGGGACCTTTGCAACTAATGAAAAACTGTTTTTT. It yields the protein CASSQGLEQGTFATNEKLFF. This chain connects TRBV14 to TRBJ1-4, with 7 nucleotides matching TRBD1. This CDR3 has 20 amino acids. Germline loops: CDR1 SGHDN, CDR2 FVKESK. Trimming cost V 1 base and J 0 bases; bases outside gene matches: 14.

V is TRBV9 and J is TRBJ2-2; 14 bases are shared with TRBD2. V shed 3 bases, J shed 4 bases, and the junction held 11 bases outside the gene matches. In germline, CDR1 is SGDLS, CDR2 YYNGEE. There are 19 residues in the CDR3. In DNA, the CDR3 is TGTGCCAGCAGCGAGACCGGGACTAGCGGGAGTTTTTTCACCGGGGAGCTGTTTTTT. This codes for CASSETGTSGSFFTGELFF.